This T cell receptor (beta chain) comes out of a study of blood T cell repertoires in COVID-19. As processed by the authors: The authors estimated nucleated cell counts from reference gene primer amplification. Assay: immunoSEQ multiplex PCR; the TCRdb copy retains only in-frame clones and omits some. V and J calls and clone size follow that table, whereas D and trimming were derived from the DNA. Of about 480,000 clones listed, roughly 88% are singletons. Germline assignment: CDR1 GTSNPN and CDR2 SVGIG (reference sequence). Trimming stripped 0 bases from V and 8 bases from J, with 13 bases between. The CDR3 spans 13 residues. Clinical history as reported by participants underpinned cohort assignment. In Cohort 3, a recovered donor had either two negative PCRs, clearance, or symptom resolution.

The sequenced material came from PBMCs or T cells enriched from blood (not recorded which). The chain couples TRBV30 to TRBJ1-2; D gene ambiguous. The receptor comes from a woman between 35 and 50 years old who had recovered from COVID-19. CDR3 bases: TGTGCCTGGAGTGTACTAGGGTTGGAAGGCTACACCTTC. Its translation is CAWSVLGLEGYTF. The variable domain in full, with the rest retrieved from reference TRBV30 and TRBJ1-2, is SQTIHQWPATLVQPVGSPLSLECTVEGTSNPNLYWYRQAAGRGLQLLFYSVGIGQISSEVPQNLSASRPQDRQFILSSKKLLLSDSGFYLCAWSVLGLEGYTFGSGTRLTVV.